These 31 T cell receptor beta chains originate from one sample sequenced in a study of blood T cell repertoires in COVID-19. Here immunoSEQ multiplex PCR was the method, and the copy in TCRdb shows in-frame clones only, minus some. The sample lists approximately 100,000 clones; 85% to 90% were seen once. Sample: peripheral blood. Every receptor here comes from a human donor with COVID-19, enrolled during active disease. The donor label of this sample is uncertain.

The genes are TRBV27 and TRBJ2-5; 9 bases are shared with TRBD2. The length of the CDR3 is 12 residues. Germline CDR1 is MNHEY and CDR2 is SMNVEV (reference sequence). With V trimmed by 5 bases and J by 14 bases, 9 bases remained unmatched. The CDR3 protein is CASSITGTSLYF. In DNA form, the CDR3 reads TGTGCCAGCAGTATTACCGGGACTAGCCTTTACTTC.

The V call is TRBV3-1 (or the pseudogene TRBV3-2), the J call TRBJ2-1; 8 bases fit TRBD1. The trim removed 5 bases at V and 5 bases at J, leaving 5 bases unmatched. Germline V CDR1 and CDR2: LGHDT, YNNKEL (reference sequence). The CDR3 extends over 14 amino acids. The DNA of the CDR3 is TGTGCCAGCAGCACGCGGACAGGGAACAATGAGCAGTTCTTC. Translating gives CASSTRTGNNEQFF.

CDR3 loop: CASSLRVGIISTGDEQFF. DNA for the CDR3: TGTGCCAGCAGCTTGCGCGTCGGGATCATTTCGACGGGAGATGAGCAGTTCTTC. The chain recombines TRBV5-4 with TRBJ2-1; D perhaps matches TRBD2 (6 bases). V shed 1 base and J shed 8 bases, with 25 bases lying between them. Germline V gives CDR1 SGHNT, CDR2 YYREEE (reference sequence). There are 18 residues in the CDR3.

Only one count was recorded for this clone. The genes are TRBV12-3 or TRBV12-4 and TRBJ2-7; tentative D call: TRBD1 (7 bases). Trimming stripped 3 bases from V and 3 bases from J, with 9 bases between. This CDR3 region has 13 residues. CDR3 loop: CASSFQGGYEQYF. As DNA, the CDR3 is TGTGCCAGCAGTTTTCAGGGGGGCTACGAGCAGTACTTC.

The chain combines TRBV3-1 (or the pseudogene TRBV3-2) with TRBJ1-2, with a possible D match to TRBD1 (5 bases). The CDR3 length is 13 residues. The V gene's germline CDR1 is LGHDT and CDR2 YNNKEL (reference sequence). V lost 4 bases to trimming and J lost 8 bases, with 14 bases between them. The CDR3: CASSPLIGVGYTF. The CDR3 DNA sequence: TGTGCCAGCAGCCCTCTTATAGGGGTCGGCTACACCTTC.

The chain employs TRBV5-1 and TRBJ2-1; 12 positions match TRBD2. The V segment lost 0 bases and the J segment 10 bases; nucleotides outside the gene matches: 5. Germline loops: CDR1 SGHRS, CDR2 YFSETQ. The length of the CDR3 is 15 residues. The CDR3 sequence: CASSLGLAGGREQFF. The CDR3 region has the DNA TGCGCCAGCAGCTTGGGGCTAGCGGGAGGGCGGGAGCAGTTCTTC.

The chain is built from TRBV18 and TRBJ1-3; the D gene is possibly TRBD1 (5 bases). Between the trimmed V and J ends, which lost 0 bases and 0 bases, there was a span of 9 bases. CDR3 size: 16 residues. Germline V gene lookup returns CDR1 KGHSH and CDR2 LQKENI. The CDR3 nucleotides read TGTGCCAGCTCACCACCGGCAGGGCTCTCTGGAAACACCATATATTTT. It codes for CASSPPAGLSGNTIYF. Complete variable domain (other parts from reference TRBV18 and TRBJ1-3): NAGVMQNPRHLVRRRGQEARLRCSPMKGHSHVYWYRQLPEEGLKFMVYLQKENIIDESGMPKERFSAEFPKEGPSILRIQQVVRGDSAAYFCASSPPAGLSGNTIYFGEGSWLTVV.

The chain has TRBV7-9 and TRBJ1-2; TRBD1 is a possible D gene (6 bases). The CDR3 contains 17 residues. V was clipped by 5 bases and J by 5 bases, with 24 bases between them. In germline, CDR1 is SEHNR, CDR2 FQNEAQ (reference sequence). The CDR3 sequence: CASSLGGHSKVEYGYTF. In DNA, the CDR3 is TGTGCCAGCAGCCTAGGGGGACATTCTAAGGTGGAATATGGCTACACCTTC.

The V call is TRBV11-3, the J call TRBJ2-1, with TRBD2 matching 7 bases. Germline CDR1 SGHNT, CDR2 YENEEA. The CDR3 extends over 15 amino acids. Trimming at V came to 4 bases and at J to 9 bases, leaving 12 bases not matched to a gene. Written as DNA, the CDR3 is TGTGCCAGCAGCTCTCCCCCCGCGGGAGAGAGTGAGCAGTTCTTC. Amino acids: CASSSPPAGESEQFF.

This sequence joins TRBV5-4 and TRBJ1-5; 7 positions match TRBD1. CDR1 and CDR2 (germline): SGHNT, YYREEE (reference sequence). The CDR3 contains 15 residues. The V and J ends lost 0 bases and 3 bases, in that order; junction bases with no gene match: 3. CDR3 protein: CASSLAGQANQPQHF. The DNA for the CDR3 is TGTGCCAGCAGCTTGGCCGGACAGGCCAATCAGCCCCAGCATTTT. The full variable domain, in which reference TRBV5-4 and TRBJ1-5 provide the parts outside the CDR3, is ETGVTQSPTHLIKTRGQQVTLRCSSQSGHNTVSWYQQALGQGPQFIFQYYREEENGRGNFPPRFSGLQFPNYSSELNVNALELDDSALYLCASSLAGQANQPQHFGDGTRLSIL.

The chain is built from TRBV5-1 and TRBJ1-3; no firm D call. This CDR3 region has 15 residues. Germline loops: CDR1 SGHRS, CDR2 YFSETQ. V gave up 4 bases and J gave up 0 bases, with 11 bases separating them. CDR3 sequence (DNA): TGCGCCAGCAGCCCCGGGGTACTCTCTGGAAACACCATATATTTT. It translates to CASSPGVLSGNTIYF.

The CDR3 loop is CAISDRDRGPQPQHF. In nucleotides, the CDR3 is TGTGCCATCAGTGATCGGGACAGGGGGCCTCAGCCCCAGCATTTT. The J gene is TRBJ1-5, the V gene TRBV10-3; 12 nucleotides match TRBD1. V shed 3 bases, J shed 6 bases, and the junction held 3 bases outside the gene matches. CDR1 is ENHRY and CDR2 is SYGVKD in the germline V gene. The CDR3 is 15 amino acids.

The chain links TRBV19 to TRBJ2-7, with D unresolved. The V gene lost 4 bases and the J gene lost 4 bases, with 20 bases spanning the gap. Germline assignment: CDR1 LNHDA and CDR2 SQIVND (reference sequence). CDR3 length: 16 amino acids. CDR3 nucleotide sequence: TGTGCCAGTAGTAAGGCTGGTGGGCCAGGTCATTACGAGCAGTACTTC. Its translation is CASSKAGGPGHYEQYF.

The chain is built from TRBV5-8 and TRBJ1-6; TRBD1 matches 8 bases. The ends lost 4 bases at V and 6 bases at J; junction bases unmatched: 6. Germline V gives CDR1 SGHTS, CDR2 YDEGEE. The CDR3 has 15 residues. The CDR3 DNA follows: TGTGCCAGCAGCAGGGGACAGGTCTTTAATTCACCCCTCCACTTT. It encodes CASSRGQVFNSPLHF.

The chain uses TRBV6-2 or TRBV6-3 and TRBJ2-1, with TRBD2 identical over 14 bases. The CDR3 has 18 residues. The germline V gene encodes CDR1 MNHEY and CDR2 SVGEGT. Trimming at V came to 3 bases and at J to 8 bases, leaving 12 bases not matched to a gene. The CDR3, as DNA: TGTGCCAGCAGTTATACGATTGCTGGACTAGCGGGGGGTGATGAGCAGTTCTTC. Translation gives CASSYTIAGLAGGDEQFF.

This sequence joins TRBV2 and TRBJ1-5, with D perhaps matching TRBD1 (5 bases). Germline CDR1 and CDR2: SNHLY and FYNNEI. The CDR3 totals 17 residues. V shed 7 bases and J shed 0 bases, with 19 bases lying between them. In DNA, the CDR3 is TGTGCCAGCACTATTTTTCCAGGGCCCTATAGCAATCAGCCCCAGCATTTT. It translates to CASTIFPGPYSNQPQHF.

In its sample, this clone was seen once. The rearrangement joins TRBV10-3 to TRBJ1-6; 7 bases are shared with TRBD1. The J segment lost 4 bases and the V segment lost 10 bases, leaving 16 bases of the junction unmatched. In germline, CDR1 is ENHRY, CDR2 SYGVKD. CDR3 length: 17 amino acids. The CDR3 bases are TGTGCCACCCGAATTTCCGGAGGGGGCATGTATAATTCACCCCTCCACTTT. This sequence encodes CATRISGGGMYNSPLHF.

The chain carries TRBV7-9 and TRBJ2-1, with D perhaps matching TRBD2 (5 bases). The CDR3 extends over 15 amino acids. Germline V lookup: CDR1 SEHNR, CDR2 FQNEAQ (reference sequence). The V and J ends lost 2 bases and 4 bases respectively, with 12 bases between them. As DNA, the CDR3 is TGTGCCAGCAGCTTATACGGGGTCGGGTACAATGAGCAGTTCTTC. This gives the protein CASSLYGVGYNEQFF.

The chain recombines TRBV5-1 with TRBJ2-2; 7 bases fit TRBD1. J was trimmed by 6 bases and V by 6 bases; bases with no gene match: 8. The germline gives CDR1 SGHRS, CDR2 YFSETQ. The length of the CDR3 is 14 residues. CDR3 DNA sequence: TGCGCCAGCACCCAGCGAGACAGGGCCGGGGAGCTGTTTTTT. It codes for CASTQRDRAGELFF. The full variable domain, its missing parts supplied by reference TRBV5-1 and TRBJ2-2, is KAGVTQTPRYLIKTRGQQVTLSCSPISGHRSVSWYQQTPGQGLQFLFEYFSETQRNKGNFPGRFSGRQFSNSRSEMNVSTLELGDSALYLCASTQRDRAGELFFGEGSRLTVL.

The CDR3 sequence: CASSPSNEGAEAFF. The CDR3 DNA reads as TGTGCCAGCAGCCCGTCGAACGAGGGAGCTGAAGCTTTCTTT. This chain connects TRBV7-3 to TRBJ1-1, with unresolved D. The CDR3 runs to 14 residues. Trimming removed 5 bases from V and 6 bases from J, with 16 bases in between. In germline, CDR1 is SGHTA, CDR2 FQGTGA.

This rearrangement joins TRBV15 to TRBJ1-4; 8 positions match TRBD1. CDR1 is LNHNV, CDR2 YYDKDF, per germline (reference sequence). V trimming: 0 bases; J trimming: 5 bases; junction bases outside the gene matches: 5. The CDR3 covers 16 residues. The CDR3 sequence is CATSRDRGRINEKLFF. In DNA form, the CDR3 reads TGTGCCACCAGCAGAGACAGGGGGCGGATAAATGAAAAACTGTTTTTT.

This sequence joins TRBV10-3 and TRBJ1-3, with D possibly matching TRBD1 (5 bases). The V end was cut by 2 bases, the J end by 2 bases, with 7 bases between. The CDR3 consists of 14 residues. Germline V gene data show CDR1 as ENHRY and CDR2 as SYGVKD. CDR3 sequence (DNA): TGTGCCATCAGTGAGGCGGGGGCTGGAAACACCATATATTTT. Residues: CAISEAGAGNTIYF.

This chain links TRBV5-1 with TRBJ2-3, with D maybe TRBD2 (5 bases). Trimming removed 3 bases at V and 2 bases at J, with 16 bases between. The CDR3 loop spans 16 amino acids. Germline assignment: CDR1 SGHRS and CDR2 YFSETQ. The CDR3 nucleotides are TGCGCCAGCAGCTCGGGGTCCGTCGCCCACACAGATACGCAGTATTTT. This translates into CASSSGSVAHTDTQYF.

The DNA of the CDR3 is TGTGCCAGCAGCCCCCGGGGCGGGGGCGGCTATGGCTACACCTTC. Translating it yields CASSPRGGGGYGYTF. The J gene is TRBJ1-2, the V gene TRBV7-2, with D perhaps matching TRBD1 (6 bases). The CDR3 totals 15 residues. CDR1 is SGHTA, CDR2 FQGNSA, per germline. V was shortened by 5 bases and J by 4 bases, with 17 bases between the two germline ends.

The V call is TRBV5-1, the J call TRBJ2-7; D is uncertain. Germline V lookup: CDR1 SGHRS, CDR2 YFSETQ. This CDR3 is 13 amino acids long. Trimming took off 1 base at V and 1 base at J, with 6 bases between the two ends. CDR3 amino acids: CASSLRVSYEQYF. DNA for the CDR3: TGCGCCAGCAGCTTGCGAGTTTCCTACGAGCAGTACTTC.

The chain recombines TRBV18 with TRBJ2-5; 14 bases are a match to TRBD2. The V segment lost 6 bases and the J segment 6 bases; nucleotides outside the gene matches: 6. Germline CDR1 KGHSH, CDR2 LQKENI. This CDR3 region has 15 residues. CDR3 nucleotide sequence: TGTGCCAGCTCGCCGACTAGCGGGGGGGCGAAGACCCAGTACTTC. Its protein product is CASSPTSGGAKTQYF.

J is TRBJ1-4 and V is TRBV5-1; D might be TRBD1 (5 bases). The CDR3 loop spans 13 amino acids. The V gene's germline CDR1 is SGHRS and CDR2 YFSETQ. Trimming took 4 bases from V and 4 from J, leaving 8 bases between them. CDR3: CASSEDNNEKLFF. The CDR3 DNA reads TGCGCCAGCAGCGAGGACAATAATGAAAAACTGTTTTTT.

The gene calls are TRBV7-3 and TRBJ1-1; D not resolved. Germline V lookup: CDR1 SGHTA, CDR2 FQGTGA. The length of the CDR3 is 15 residues. V dropped 4 bases and J dropped 4 bases, with 16 bases sitting between them. The CDR3 loop is CASSSHMAPATEAFF. The DNA of the CDR3 is TGTGCCAGCAGCTCACATATGGCCCCCGCCACTGAAGCTTTCTTT.

The rearrangement uses TRBV6-2 or TRBV6-3 and TRBJ2-5, with D perhaps matching TRBD2 (7 bases). The CDR3 has 15 amino acids. Trimming took off 0 bases at V and 5 bases at J, with 13 bases between the two ends. Looked up from germline, CDR1 is MNHEY and CDR2 is SVGEGT. CDR3 residues: CASSYSGGPGETQYF. Here the CDR3 DNA reads TGTGCCAGCAGTTACTCGGGGGGGCCTGGGGAGACCCAGTACTTC.

V and J are TRBV29-1 and TRBJ1-1; D gene ambiguous. In germline, CDR1 is SQVTM, CDR2 ANQGSEA. The germline V and J ends were trimmed by 7 bases and 1 base, with 10 bases remaining between them. CDR3 length: 12 amino acids. CDR3 protein: CSARGTNTEAFF. The CDR3 DNA reads TGCAGCGCCAGAGGCACGAACACTGAAGCTTTCTTT.

This chain joins TRBV11-2 and TRBJ2-5, with 9 bases fitting TRBD1. CDR1 is SGHAT, CDR2 FQNNGV, per germline. Trimming at V came to 3 bases and at J to 1 base, leaving 3 bases not matched to a gene. CDR3 length: 15 residues. The CDR3 region is CASSLGDRVQETQYF. The CDR3 DNA reads TGTGCCAGCAGCTTGGGGGACAGGGTCCAAGAGACCCAGTACTTC.